The next 21 T cell receptor beta chains were all read from a single sample in a study of T cells in Graves' hyperthyroidism and ophthalmopathy. Researchers amplified the TCR beta CDR3 regions from RNA transcripts. The HTBI primer set drove a first-round RT-PCR of the TCR CDR3. TCRdb redid the calling of the multiplex PCR reads with MiXCR, one entry per CDR3 protein. The sample shows roughly 290,000 distinct CDR3 sequences, roughly 13% of them seen only once. Sequencing input: blood. These receptors originate from a woman in her forties with Graves' hyperthyroidism.

This clonotype was recorded at least ten times. The rearrangement uses TRBV12-3 or TRBV12-4 and TRBJ1-5; a possible D gene is TRBD1 (5 bases). The ends were cut back, 6 bases at V and 2 bases at J, with 14 bases in the middle. This CDR3 has 15 amino acids. CDR3 region: CASRSTGGGNQPQHF. CDR3 coding DNA: TGTGCCAGCAGGTCTACAGGTGGGGGCAATCAGCCCCAGCATTTT.

This clonotype was seen many times. The V and J genes are TRBV2 and TRBJ1-5; D remains ambiguous. The V end lost 6 bases, the J end lost 1 base, and 10 bases lay between the germline ends. This CDR3 has 14 amino acids. Germline V lookup: CDR1 SNHLY, CDR2 FYNNEI. The CDR3 is CASREGLSNQPQHF. The CDR3 DNA follows: TGTGCCAGCAGGGAGGGTCTGAGCAATCAGCCCCAGCATTTT.

This clonotype was picked up many times. Relative to the germline gene, one junction end is altered; a read error may explain this. The chain uses TRBV7-2 and TRBJ2-1; D not certain. The CDR3 totals 13 residues. Germline CDR1 reads SGHTA; CDR2 reads FQGNSA. CDR3 residues: CASKNRSFNEQFF. The CDR3 DNA reads TGTGCCAGCAAGAATCGATCTTTCAATGAGCAATTCTTC.

CDR3 region: CASSGSQRGFQETQYF. The CDR3, as DNA: TGTGCCAGTAGCGGGAGCCAAAGGGGTTTTCAAGAGACCCAGTACTTC. V is TRBV19 and J is TRBJ2-5; tentative D call: TRBD2 (6 bases). Trimming took 6 bases from V and 2 from J, leaving 19 bases between them. The CDR3 spans 16 residues. Germline loops: CDR1 LNHDA, CDR2 SQIVND (reference sequence).

The gene calls are TRBV20-1 and TRBJ2-7; 9 bases fit TRBD2. Unmatched junction bases numbered 14, after V lost 3 bases and J lost 5 bases. Looked up from germline, CDR1 is DFQATT and CDR2 is SNEGSKA (reference sequence). This CDR3 has 16 residues. The CDR3 bases are TGCAGTGCTAGCGGAAGCGGCGGGAGGGCCGGCGACGAGCAGTACTTC. Translation gives CSASGSGGRAGDEQYF.

This clonotype was seen repeatedly, ten times or more. V is TRBV2 and J is TRBJ2-7; 10 bases map to TRBD2. The CDR3 is 15 residues long. Germline loops: CDR1 SNHLY, CDR2 FYNNEI. The V and J ends lost 6 bases and 2 bases, in that order; junction bases with no gene match: 7. The CDR3, as DNA: TGTGCCAGCAGGGCTAGCGGGAGTGGGACCTACGAGCAGTACTTC. As protein: CASRASGSGTYEQYF.

This clonotype was seen more than once but under ten times. The chain recombines TRBV4-2 with TRBJ1-1; D gene uncertain. The V end lost 2 bases, the J end lost 1 base, and 8 bases lay between the germline ends. Germline assignment: CDR1 LGHNA and CDR2 YNFKEQ. The CDR3 runs 14 residues. The CDR3 DNA follows: TGTGCCAGCAGCCAACCATTCAAGAACACTGAAGCTTTCTTT. Protein product: CASSQPFKNTEAFF.

CDR3: CAWKGTDTQYF. The CDR3, as DNA: TGTGCCTGGAAGGGCACAGATACGCAGTATTTT. This rearrangement joins TRBV30 to TRBJ2-3; D remains unclear. Germline loops: CDR1 GTSNPN, CDR2 SVGIG (reference sequence). The V gene lost 4 bases and the J gene lost 1 base, with 3 bases spanning the gap. This CDR3 comprises 11 residues.

This clonotype was found many times. The V call is TRBV14, the J call TRBJ2-7; D is undetermined. This CDR3 is built from 14 residues. Deletions cut 4 bases from V and 3 bases from J, with 13 bases between. CDR1 SGHDN and CDR2 FVKESK come from the germline V gene. Written as DNA, the CDR3 is TGTGCCAGCAGCCCCTACCGCACGGGCTACGAGCAGTACTTC. Its protein is CASSPYRTGYEQYF.

This clonotype was found many times. The J gene is TRBJ2-1, the V gene TRBV27; 9 bases are shared with TRBD2. There are 15 residues in the CDR3. CDR1 MNHEY and CDR2 SMNVEV come from the germline V gene (reference sequence). V trimming: 9 bases; J trimming: 5 bases; junction bases outside the gene matches: 11. The CDR3 DNA sequence: TGTGCCAGTGTAGCGGGAGTCGGGTGGGACAATGAGCAGTTCTTC. Its translation is CASVAGVGWDNEQFF.

This clonotype was detected ten times or more. The rearrangement links TRBV27 to TRBJ2-7, with D possibly being TRBD2 (6 bases). The CDR3 runs 17 residues. The germline CDR1 and CDR2 sequences are MNHEY and SMNVEV (reference sequence). With 6 bases removed from V and 4 bases from J, the gap between germline ends came to 25 bases. The CDR3 sequence: CASSPWGVGLRSYEQYF. Here the CDR3 DNA reads TGTGCCAGCAGCCCCTGGGGGGTAGGGCTTCGGAGTTACGAGCAGTACTTC.

This clonotype was counted at least ten times. This chain links TRBV11-2 with TRBJ1-4, with 9 bases fitting TRBD1. The length of the CDR3 is 15 residues. The junction had 3 bases not matched to a gene; V was cut back by 3 bases and J by 4 bases. Germline values: CDR1 SGHAT, CDR2 FQNNGV. CDR3 sequence: CASSFGTGINEKLFF. In DNA form, the CDR3 reads TGTGCCAGCAGCTTCGGGACAGGGATTAATGAAAAACTGTTTTTT.

This clonotype has only a few counts. V usage is TRBV7-2 and J usage is TRBJ1-3, with 9 nucleotides matching TRBD1. Germline trimming cut 5 bases from V and 5 bases from J; bases unmatched to any gene: 7. The CDR3 has 15 residues. CDR1 is SGHTA and CDR2 is FQGNSA in the germline V gene. The CDR3 loop reads CASSRGTGIRNTIYF. DNA for the CDR3: TGTGCCAGCAGCAGAGGGACAGGGATTCGAAACACCATATATTTT.

The chain recombines TRBV7-3 with TRBJ2-1, with D possibly being TRBD1 or TRBD2 (7 bases each). In germline, CDR1 is SGHTA, CDR2 FQGTGA. The V gene lost 2 bases and the J gene lost 2 bases, with 13 bases spanning the gap. The CDR3 length is 16 residues. The CDR3 reads CASSLAGGDAYNEQFF. The CDR3 DNA sequence: TGTGCCAGCAGCTTAGCAGGGGGGGACGCCTACAATGAGCAGTTCTTC.

This clonotype has at least ten counts. The chain couples TRBV6-1 to TRBJ2-7; D is uncertain. From germline, CDR1 is MNHNS and CDR2 SASEGT. V gave up 8 bases and J gave up 2 bases, with 16 bases separating them. This CDR3 has 14 residues. CDR3 bases: TGTGCCAGCTGTTGGAGCCCACCGACCTACGAGCAGTACTTC. Its protein is CASCWSPPTYEQYF.

This clonotype was recorded at least ten times. This chain joins TRBV20-1 and TRBJ2-2; 10 nucleotides align to TRBD2. Losses at the gene ends were 5 bases for V and 2 bases for J; bases not matched to a gene: 2. Germline V CDR1 and CDR2: DFQATT, SNEGSKA (reference sequence). The length of the CDR3 is 14 residues. The CDR3 here is CSAASGRNTGELFF. DNA of the CDR3: TGCAGTGCTGCTAGCGGGAGAAACACCGGGGAGCTGTTTTTT.

This clonotype has ten or more counts. The V call is TRBV13, the J call TRBJ2-3; D may correspond to TRBD1 or TRBD2 (5 bases each). The CDR3 extends over 15 amino acids. Trimming removed 4 bases at V and 0 bases at J, with 11 bases between. Per the germline V gene, CDR1 is PRHDT and CDR2 is FYEKMQ (reference sequence). The CDR3, as DNA: TGTGCCAGCAGCTCAGATCGGGGCAGCACAGATACGCAGTATTTT. Translation: CASSSDRGSTDTQYF.

This clonotype was counted many times. This chain uses TRBV24-1 with TRBJ2-5, with D possibly matching TRBD2 (7 bases). Germline lookup yields CDR1 KGHDR and CDR2 SFDVKD. CDR3 length: 12 residues. Trimming removed 9 bases from V and 13 bases from J, with 20 bases in between. The CDR3 nucleotides are TGTGCCACCCAATCCCTTCGGGGGGCTTGGTACTTC. It yields the protein CATQSLRGAWYF.

The count of this clonotype is one. The chain employs TRBV20-1 and TRBJ1-1; D uncertain. The CDR3 is 10 amino acids. Germline CDR1 reads DFQATT; CDR2 reads SNEGSKA (reference sequence). Trimming shortened V by 3 bases and J by 10 bases, and 9 bases separated the two germline ends. For the CDR3, the DNA is TGCAGTGCTAGTGAAAGGGCAGCTTTCTTT. Its protein product is CSASERAAFF.

This clonotype showed up many times. The CDR3 coding sequence is TGCAGTGCTAGAGATCGACGACAGGGTGGGAACACTGAAGCTTTCTTT. Translating it yields CSARDRRQGGNTEAFF. This chain connects TRBV20-1 to TRBJ1-1, with TRBD1 matching 7 bases. Germline V gene data show CDR1 as DFQATT and CDR2 as SNEGSKA (reference sequence). Losses at the gene ends were 0 bases for V and 1 base for J; bases not matched to a gene: 8. The CDR3 runs 16 residues.

The chain combines TRBV6-1 with TRBJ1-3, with D possibly being TRBD1 (6 bases). The CDR3 sequence is 14 residues long. The germline V and J ends were trimmed by 6 bases and 8 bases, with 17 bases remaining between them. Germline V CDR1 and CDR2: MNHNS, SASEGT. The CDR3 DNA reads TGTGCCAGCAGAGATAAACAGGGTCGGCACACCATATATTTT. It specifies CASRDKQGRHTIYF.